Sequencing of this TCR beta chain was carried out in a study of resident and recirculating memory T cells in vitiligo. Study conclusions and caveats: Sequences differed between biopsy sites and patients, suggesting private specificity.

Trimming left V 1 base short and J 7 bases short, with 10 bases between. The CDR3 spans 14 residues. The germline CDR1 and CDR2 sequences are LNHNV and YYDKDF (reference sequence). Of note for this clone: Its specificity is not known.

Here immunoSEQ multiplex PCR was the method, and the copy in TCRdb shows in-frame clones only, minus some. The sample records 70,000 to 85,000 clones, approximately 89% being singletons. This chain uses TRBV15 with TRBJ2-2, with D tentatively TRBD1 (7 bases). The clonotype was recovered from a male donor with vitiligo. Sequenced sample: blood. For the CDR3, the DNA is TGTGCCACCAGCAGAGGCAGGGGGGTCGGGGAGCTGTTTTTT. This codes for CATSRGRGVGELFF.